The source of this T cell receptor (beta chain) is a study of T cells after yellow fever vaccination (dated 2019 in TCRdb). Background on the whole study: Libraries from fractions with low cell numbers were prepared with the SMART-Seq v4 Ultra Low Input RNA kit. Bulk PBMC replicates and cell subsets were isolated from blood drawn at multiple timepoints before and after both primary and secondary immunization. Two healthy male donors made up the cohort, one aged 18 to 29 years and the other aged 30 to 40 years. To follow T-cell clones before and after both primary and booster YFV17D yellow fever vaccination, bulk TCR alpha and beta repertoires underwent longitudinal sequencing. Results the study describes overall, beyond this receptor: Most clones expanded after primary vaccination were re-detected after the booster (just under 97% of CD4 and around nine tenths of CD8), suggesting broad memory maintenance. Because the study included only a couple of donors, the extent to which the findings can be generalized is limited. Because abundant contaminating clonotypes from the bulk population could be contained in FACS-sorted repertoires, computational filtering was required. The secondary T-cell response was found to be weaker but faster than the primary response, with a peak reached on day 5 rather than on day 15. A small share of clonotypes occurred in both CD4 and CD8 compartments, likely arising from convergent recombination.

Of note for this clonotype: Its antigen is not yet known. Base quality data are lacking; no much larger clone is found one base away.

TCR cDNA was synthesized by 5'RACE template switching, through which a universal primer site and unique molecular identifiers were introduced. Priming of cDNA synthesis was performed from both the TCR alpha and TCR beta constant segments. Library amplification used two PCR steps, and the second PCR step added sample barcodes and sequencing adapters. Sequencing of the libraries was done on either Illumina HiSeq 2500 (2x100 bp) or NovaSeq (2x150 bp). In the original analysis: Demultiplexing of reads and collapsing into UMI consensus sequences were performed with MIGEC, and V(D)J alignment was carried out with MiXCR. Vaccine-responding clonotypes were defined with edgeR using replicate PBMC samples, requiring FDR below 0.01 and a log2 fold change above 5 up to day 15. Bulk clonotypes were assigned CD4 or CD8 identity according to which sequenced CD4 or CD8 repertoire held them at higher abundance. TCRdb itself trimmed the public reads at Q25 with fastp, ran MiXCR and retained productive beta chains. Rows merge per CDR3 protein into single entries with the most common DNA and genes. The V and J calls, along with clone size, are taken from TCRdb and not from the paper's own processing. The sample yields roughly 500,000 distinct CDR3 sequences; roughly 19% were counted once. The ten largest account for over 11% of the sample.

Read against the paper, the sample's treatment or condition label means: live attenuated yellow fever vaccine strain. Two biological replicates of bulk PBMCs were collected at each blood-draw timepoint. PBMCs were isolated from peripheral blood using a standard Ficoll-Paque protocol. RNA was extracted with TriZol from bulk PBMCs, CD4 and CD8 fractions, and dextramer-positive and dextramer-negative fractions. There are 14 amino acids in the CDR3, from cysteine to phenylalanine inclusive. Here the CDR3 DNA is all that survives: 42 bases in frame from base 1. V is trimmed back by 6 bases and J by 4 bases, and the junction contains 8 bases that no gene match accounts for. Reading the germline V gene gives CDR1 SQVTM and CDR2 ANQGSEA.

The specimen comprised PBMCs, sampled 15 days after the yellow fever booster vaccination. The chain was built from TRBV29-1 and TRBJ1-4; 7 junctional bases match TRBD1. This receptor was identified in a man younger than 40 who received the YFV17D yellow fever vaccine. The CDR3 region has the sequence CSVLGTAHNEKLFF. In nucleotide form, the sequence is TGCAGCGTCTTAGGGACAGCCCATAATGAAAAACTGTTTTTT.